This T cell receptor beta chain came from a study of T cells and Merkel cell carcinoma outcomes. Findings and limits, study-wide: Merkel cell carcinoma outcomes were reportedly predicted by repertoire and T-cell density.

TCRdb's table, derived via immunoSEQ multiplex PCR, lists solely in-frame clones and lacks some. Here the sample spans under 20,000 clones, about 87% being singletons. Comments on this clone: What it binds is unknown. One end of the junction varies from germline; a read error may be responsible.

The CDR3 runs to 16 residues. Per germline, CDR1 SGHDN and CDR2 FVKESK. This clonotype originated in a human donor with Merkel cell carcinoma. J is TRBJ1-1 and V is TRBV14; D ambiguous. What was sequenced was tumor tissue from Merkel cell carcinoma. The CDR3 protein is CASSQDGPRGYTKAFF. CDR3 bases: TGTGCCAGCAGCCAAGATGGTCCTCGCGGATACACTAAAGCTTTCTTT.